This entry concerns a single T cell receptor beta chain. Its antigen is still unknown. The source of the sample is a study of cytomegalovirus exposure and HLA in healthy donors. For the study at large: Unique TCRs from HLA-typed donors, 70 million to 85 million of them, were held in an early data release. Notes on the study in general: Among the CMV-associated chains, three were confirmed in vitro as specific for CMV antigens. For TCR beta chains, V- and J-gene trimming was later linked to a missense DCLRE1C variant.

The PCR used 60 Vbeta and 13 Jbeta primers. Assay used: immunoSEQ multiplex PCR; TCRdb lists only in-frame clones, some missing. The sample yields roughly 80,000 clones, about 70% seen once. Trimming cost V 3 bases and J 1 base; bases outside gene matches: 8. This CDR3 has 16 residues. CDR1 is SGHDN, CDR2 FVKESK, per germline. The clonotype was recovered from a male donor in good health and CMV-seropositive. The genes are TRBV14 and TRBJ2-7, with TRBD1 identical over 8 bases. Sequencing was carried out using PBMCs. CDR3 DNA: TGTGCCAGCAGCCATCTTACCGGGACAGGATCCTACGAGCAGTACTTC. It encodes CASSHLTGTGSYEQYF.